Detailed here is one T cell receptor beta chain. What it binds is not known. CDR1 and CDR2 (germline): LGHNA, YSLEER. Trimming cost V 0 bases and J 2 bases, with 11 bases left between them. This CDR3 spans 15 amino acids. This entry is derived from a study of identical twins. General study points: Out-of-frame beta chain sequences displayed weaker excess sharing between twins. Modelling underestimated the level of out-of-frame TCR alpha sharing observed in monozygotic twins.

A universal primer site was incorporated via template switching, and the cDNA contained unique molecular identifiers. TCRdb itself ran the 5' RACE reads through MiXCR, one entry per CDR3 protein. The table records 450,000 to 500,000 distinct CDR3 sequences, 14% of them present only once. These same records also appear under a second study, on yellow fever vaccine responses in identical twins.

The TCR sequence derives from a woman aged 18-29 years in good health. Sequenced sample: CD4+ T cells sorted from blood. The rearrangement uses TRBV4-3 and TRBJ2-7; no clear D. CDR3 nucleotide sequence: TGCGCCAGCAGCCAAGATCTCCATACAGCCTACGAGCAGTACTTC. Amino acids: CASSQDLHTAYEQYF.